Sequencing of this T cell receptor beta chain was carried out in a study of blood T cell repertoires in COVID-19. Study-wide background: COVID-19 samples from acute and convalescent phases originated in the United States, Italy and Spain. T cells, B-cell-depleted T cells, or PBMCs provided the cDNA or gDNA that served as material.

V lost 3 bases to trimming and J lost 2 bases; unmatched junction nucleotides: 14. The CDR3 has 19 amino acids. CDR1 MNHEY and CDR2 SMNVEV come from the germline V gene (reference sequence). Original methodology: Using reference gene primer amplification, nucleated cell counts were estimated. The table came from immunoSEQ multiplex PCR; TCRdb's copy has only in-frame clones and leaves some out. V and J calls and clone size come straight from that table; D and trimming were deduced from the DNA. The repertoire has 110,000 or so clones, around 90% of them found once; the top ten carry 7.7%. This clone was found once.

Sequenced sample: peripheral blood. The TCR originated in a human donor in a cohort sampled during active COVID-19. The V and J genes are TRBV27 and TRBJ1-5; 9 bases line up with TRBD1. CDR3 in amino acids: CASSFRRGQGSSGNQPQHF. As DNA, the CDR3 is TGTGCCAGCAGTTTCCGGAGGGGACAGGGCTCAAGCGGCAATCAGCCCCAGCATTTT.